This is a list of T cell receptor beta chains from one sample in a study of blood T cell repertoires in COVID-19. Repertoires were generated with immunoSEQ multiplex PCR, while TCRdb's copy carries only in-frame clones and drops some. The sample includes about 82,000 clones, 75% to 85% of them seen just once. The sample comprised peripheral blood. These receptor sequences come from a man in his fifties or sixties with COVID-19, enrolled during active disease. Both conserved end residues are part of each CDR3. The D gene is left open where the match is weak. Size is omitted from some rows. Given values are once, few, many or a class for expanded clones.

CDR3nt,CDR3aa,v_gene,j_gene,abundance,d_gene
TGTGCCAGCAGTGCGGGGAGCAATCAGCCCCAGCATTTT,CASSAGSNQPQHF,TRBV12-3/TRBV12-4,TRBJ1-5,few,NA
TGTGCCAGAAGCGCGGACAGGGAGTCTGATACGCAGTATTTT,CARSADRESDTQYF,TRBV5-3,TRBJ2-3,NA,TRBD1
TGTGCCAGTAACGACCAAGGGGGGGTTACAGATACGCAGTATTTT,CASNDQGGVTDTQYF,TRBV19,TRBJ2-3,NA,NA
TGTGCCAGCAGTTTTCAGGGTGGCGAGCAGTACTTC,CASSFQGGEQYF,TRBV27,TRBJ2-7,NA,NA
TGTGCCAGACGCACAGGGGGTGGTCGGAACACTGAAGCTTTCTTT,CARRTGGGRNTEAFF,TRBV2,TRBJ1-1,NA,TRBD1
TGTGCCAGCAGCTTGGGTGCTAGCGGGAGCTACGAGCAGTACTTC,CASSLGASGSYEQYF,TRBV5-4,TRBJ2-7,NA,TRBD2
TGTGCCAGCAGCTCAGCCGGGACAGGGCTCGGTGGGGCCAACGTCCTGACTTTC,CASSSAGTGLGGANVLTF,TRBV7-2,TRBJ2-6,NA,TRBD1
TGTGCCAGCAGCAGAGCCGTTGGGACAGAGAACACTGAAGCTTTCTTT,CASSRAVGTENTEAFF,TRBV6-2/TRBV6-3,TRBJ1-1,NA,TRBD1
TGCGCCAGCAGCTCTGGGCCGTCTGGGGCCAACGTCCTGACTTTC,CASSSGPSGANVLTF,TRBV5-1,TRBJ2-6,once,NA
TGTGCCAGCAGCCAGGGGGATAGGGGGGGAGCAGATACGCAGTATTTT,CASSQGDRGGADTQYF,TRBV3-1/TRBV3-2,TRBJ2-3,NA,NA
TGTGCCAGCAGCCCCCCGAGAGGGACGCAGTATTTT,CASSPPRGTQYF,TRBV3-1/TRBV3-2,TRBJ2-3,NA,NA
TGTGCCAGCAGCTTACTAGCGGGAGCGGCCTACAATGAGCAGTTCTTC,CASSLLAGAAYNEQFF,TRBV11-2,TRBJ2-1,NA,TRBD2
TGTGCCAGCAGCCAAGTCAAAGAGACCCAGTACTTC,CASSQVKETQYF,TRBV14,TRBJ2-5,NA,NA
TGTGCCAGCAGCTTAGCTCGGACAGGGAGAGATGGCTACACCTTC,CASSLARTGRDGYTF,TRBV7-9,TRBJ1-2,NA,TRBD1
TGTGCCAGCAGTCAAATAGCCGGCACAGATACGCAGTATTTT,CASSQIAGTDTQYF,TRBV2,TRBJ2-3,NA,NA
TGTGCCAGCAGCTTATCTGACAATGAGCAGTTCTTC,CASSLSDNEQFF,TRBV7-2,TRBJ2-1,few,NA
TGTGCCAGCAGCTTAATGGCCGCGACAGGGGATGGCTACACCTTC,CASSLMAATGDGYTF,TRBV11-1,TRBJ1-2,once,TRBD1
TGTGCCAGTAGTCTGAGAGATACGCAGTATTTT,CASSLRDTQYF,TRBV19,TRBJ2-3,NA,NA
TGTGCCAGCAGCCATAACATTGACACTGAAGCTTTCTTT,CASSHNIDTEAFF,TRBV3-1/TRBV3-2,TRBJ1-1,few,NA
TGTGCCACCAGCAGAGACCTCCCTTCGACAGGGGGCAATCATGGCTACACCTTC,CATSRDLPSTGGNHGYTF,TRBV15,TRBJ1-2,NA,TRBD1
TGTGCCAGCAGCTTAGTCTGGGTTCGAAGGACACCGTACTCCTACGAGCAGTACTTC,CASSLVWVRRTPYSYEQYF,TRBV11-2,TRBJ2-7,NA,NA
TGTGCCAGCAGTTCCATAACGACAGGGGTTGATTCACCCCTCCACTTT,CASSSITTGVDSPLHF,TRBV6-5,TRBJ1-6,NA,TRBD1
TGTGCCAGCAGCGTAACAGACCTAGCGGGAGTGGTAGATACGCAGTATTTT,CASSVTDLAGVVDTQYF,TRBV9,TRBJ2-3,NA,TRBD2
TGCGCCAGCAGCTTGGCCCAGGGCGCTGGAAACACCATATATTTT,CASSLAQGAGNTIYF,TRBV5-1,TRBJ1-3,NA,NA
TGTGCCAGCAGCTTAGCGAGAGGTGGACTAGCGGGAGTGGCAGATACGCAGTATTTT,CASSLARGGLAGVADTQYF,TRBV7-2,TRBJ2-3,NA,TRBD2
TGTGCCAGCAGCTTAGCGCCCACTACCCAGCAGTACTTC,CASSLAPTTQQYF,TRBV7-2,TRBJ2-7,NA,NA
TGTGCCAGCAGTCTCTCCGGGAGTTACAATGAGCAGTTCTTC,CASSLSGSYNEQFF,TRBV27,TRBJ2-1,few,NA
TGTGCCAGCAGCTTACCCCTTGGTGCGGGAGAGGGAGCCGGGGAGCTGTTTTTT,CASSLPLGAGEGAGELFF,TRBV7-6,TRBJ2-2,NA,TRBD2
TGTGCCAGTACCCGGACACCTTATAATTCACCCCTCCACTTT,CASTRTPYNSPLHF,TRBV19,TRBJ1-6,NA,NA
TGTGCCAGCAGGGAAGCGGGGGCGGGCACCGGGGAGCTGTTTTTT,CASREAGAGTGELFF,TRBV9,TRBJ2-2,NA,TRBD2
TGCGCCAGCAGGACCGATTCAGGGAGGGGCGAGCAGTACTTC,CASRTDSGRGEQYF,TRBV5-1,TRBJ2-7,few,TRBD2
TGTGCCAGTAGTATGCAGGGACTAGCGGGCTCCCCTGAGCAGTTCTTC,CASSMQGLAGSPEQFF,TRBV19,TRBJ2-1,once,TRBD2
TGTGCCAGCAGTTTAAGAGGTCCGGGACAGGGAGGGACCGGGGAGCTGTTTTTT,CASSLRGPGQGGTGELFF,TRBV27,TRBJ2-2,NA,TRBD1
TGTGCCAGCAGCGCCCAAGGGAGGATCCAAGAGACCCAGTACTTC,CASSAQGRIQETQYF,TRBV3-1/TRBV3-2,TRBJ2-5,once,NA
TGTGCCAGCCTAGGCGATGGCTACACCTTC,CASLGDGYTF,TRBV19,TRBJ1-2,few,NA
TGTGCCATCAGAAATGACAGGGTAGAAAAACTGTTTTTT,CAIRNDRVEKLFF,TRBV10-3,TRBJ1-4,NA,TRBD1
TGTGCCAGTAGTATAGACCCGAGTAATTCACCCCTCCACTTT,CASSIDPSNSPLHF,TRBV19,TRBJ1-6,NA,NA
TGTGCCAGCAGTAGCCCCCTACTTCCCTACGAGCAGTACTTC,CASSSPLLPYEQYF,TRBV6-5,TRBJ2-7,NA,NA
TGTGCCAGCAGCTTACCGAGACAGGGGACCTACAATGAGCAGTTCTTC,CASSLPRQGTYNEQFF,TRBV5-4,TRBJ2-1,NA,TRBD1
TGTGCCAGCAGCGTAGCTGGACTAGCGGATACAGATACGCAGTATTTT,CASSVAGLADTDTQYF,TRBV9,TRBJ2-3,NA,TRBD2